One sample yielded the 28 T cell receptor beta chains listed below, sequenced in a study of OX40 agonist ivuxolimab in advanced cancers. Here immunoSEQ multiplex PCR was the method, and the copy in TCRdb shows in-frame clones only, minus some. The sample holds approximately 50,000 clones, approximately 80% seen once. The specimen comprised CD4+ or CD8+ T cells sorted from blood, sampled in a trial of the OX40 agonist ivuxolimab. These receptors all stem from an adult with an advanced solid tumor such as melanoma, head and neck, liver or kidney cancer.

This chain uses TRBV29-1 with TRBJ2-5; 7 bases map to TRBD2. Losses at the gene ends were 3 bases for V and 4 bases for J; bases not matched to a gene: 5. CDR1 and CDR2 from the germline V gene are SQVTM and ANQGSEA. This CDR3 has 13 residues. The CDR3, as DNA: TGCAGCGTTGATGCGGGGAGGGGAGAGACCCAGTACTTC. Amino acids: CSVDAGRGETQYF.

J is TRBJ2-1 and V is TRBV13; 8 bases map to TRBD2. After removal of 2 bases from V and 4 bases from J, the junction contained 10 bases not matched to a gene. CDR1 is PRHDT, CDR2 FYEKMQ, per germline (reference sequence). This CDR3 spans 17 amino acids. CDR3 DNA sequence: TGTGCCAGCAGCTTAAAGGAGGGCGGGGGGAGGTACAATGAGCAGTTCTTC. It translates to CASSLKEGGGRYNEQFF.

This clone was picked up one time. The chain has TRBV2 and TRBJ1-1; 9 bases are a match to TRBD1. The CDR3 totals 16 residues. Germline V gene sequence: CDR1 SNHLY, CDR2 FYNNEI. Trimming at V came to 6 bases and at J to 3 bases, leaving 11 bases not matched to a gene. This chain's CDR3 is CASSVRQGVGDTEAFF. CDR3 DNA: TGTGCCAGCAGCGTAAGACAGGGGGTTGGGGACACTGAAGCTTTCTTT.

The chain is built from TRBV5-1 and TRBJ2-2; D call uncertain. Germline V gene lookup returns CDR1 SGHRS and CDR2 YFSETQ. This CDR3 has 13 residues. Between the trimmed V and J ends, which lost 4 bases and 4 bases, there was a span of 8 bases. The chain's CDR3 is CASSLTITGELFF. In DNA, the CDR3 is TGCGCCAGCAGCCTAACTATCACCGGGGAGCTGTTTTTT.

As concerns this clone: One junction end does not reproduce the germline sequence, and a read error may be involved. The chain carries TRBV6-1 and TRBJ2-2; the D gene is possibly TRBD1 (6 bases). The CDR3 totals 14 residues. CDR1 is MNHNS, CDR2 SASEGT, per germline. This CDR3 is CASSLGANTWELFF. The CDR3 DNA follows: TGTGCCAGCAGTTTGGGGGCGAACACCTGGGAGCTGTTTTTT.

The CDR3 DNA is TGTGCCAGTAGAGTCAGTGTCGTCCAGCTCAATCAGCCCCAGCATTTT. Amino acids: CASRVSVVQLNQPQHF. The rearrangement uses TRBV19 and TRBJ1-5; D is unclear. Trimming removed 6 bases from V and 3 bases from J, with 18 bases in between. The CDR3 is 16 amino acids. Germline CDR1 LNHDA, CDR2 SQIVND (reference sequence).

The chain uses TRBV19 and TRBJ1-5; TRBD1 matches at 7 bases. This CDR3 has 13 amino acids. Germline CDR1 and CDR2: LNHDA and SQIVND (reference sequence). The V gene end was trimmed by 10 bases and the J gene end by 6 bases; junction bases not matched to a gene: 9. CDR3 sequence (DNA): TGTGCCACCCAAGACAGGGAGGGTCAGCCCCAGCATTTT. Translating it yields CATQDREGQPQHF.

V usage is TRBV18 and J usage is TRBJ1-3, with unresolved D. CDR3 length equals 14 residues. V was cut by 0 bases and J by 2 bases, with 5 bases left in between. Germline V gene sequence: CDR1 KGHSH, CDR2 LQKENI. The CDR3 is CASSPPGTGNTIYF. The CDR3 coding sequence is TGTGCCAGCTCACCACCAGGGACTGGAAACACCATATATTTT.

The rearrangement uses TRBV28 and TRBJ1-1; D may be TRBD1 (5 bases). This CDR3 contains 14 residues. Germline values: CDR1 MDHEN, CDR2 SYDVKM. V lost 6 bases and J 4 bases, leaving 15 bases between the germline ends. The CDR3 sequence is CASRDGGALTEAFF. DNA for the CDR3: TGTGCCAGCAGAGACGGCGGGGCTCTCACTGAAGCTTTCTTT.

The J gene is TRBJ2-7, the V gene TRBV11-2, with D tentatively TRBD2 (5 bases). The CDR3 spans 12 residues. The V end was cut by 3 bases, the J end by 6 bases, with 9 bases between. From germline, CDR1 is SGHAT and CDR2 FQNNGV. CDR3 residues: CASSLREREQYF. CDR3 nucleotides: TGTGCCAGCAGCTTGAGGGAACGCGAGCAGTACTTC.

The table lists this clone with a few counts. This rearrangement joins TRBV5-1 to TRBJ1-1, with D possibly TRBD1 on 5 matching bases. The CDR3 is 14 amino acids. Germline V gene sequence: CDR1 SGHRS, CDR2 YFSETQ. V was cut by 0 bases and J by 4 bases, with 10 bases left in between. DNA for the CDR3: TGCGCCAGCAGCTTGGGAGCAGGGCCCACTGAAGCTTTCTTT. It encodes CASSLGAGPTEAFF. Full variable domain (rest looked up from reference TRBV5-1 and TRBJ1-1): KAGVTQTPRYLIKTRGQQVTLSCSPISGHRSVSWYQQTPGQGLQFLFEYFSETQRNKGNFPGRFSGRQFSNSRSEMNVSTLELGDSALYLCASSLGAGPTEAFFGQGTRLTVV.

This clone was observed once. V and J are TRBV2 and TRBJ2-5, with a weak D call TRBD1 (7 bases). The V gene's germline CDR1 is SNHLY and CDR2 FYNNEI. The germline V and J ends were trimmed by 6 bases and 4 bases, with 12 bases remaining between them. The CDR3 spans 13 residues. The CDR3 DNA is TGTGCCAGCAGGGCGGGACAGATAGAGACCCAGTACTTC. Translated, it gives CASRAGQIETQYF.

The chain employs TRBV10-1 and TRBJ2-1, with D possibly being TRBD1 or TRBD2 (5 bases each). The CDR3 runs 17 residues. CDR1 is WNHNN, CDR2 SYGVQD, per germline (reference sequence). V lost 0 bases, J lost 6 bases, and 18 bases lay in between. In DNA form, the CDR3 reads TGCGCCAGCAGTGAGTCGGGGCTAGCTGGTCCCCTCAATGAGCAGTTCTTC. Translated: CASSESGLAGPLNEQFF.

This clone was detected once. This chain uses TRBV7-3 with TRBJ2-7, with 14 bases aligning to TRBD2. The germline CDR1 and CDR2 sequences are SGHTA and FQGTGA. This CDR3 has 16 residues. V was pared by 0 bases and J by 5 bases, with 3 bases of the junction left unmatched. The CDR3, as DNA: TGTGCCAGCAGCTTAACGGGGACTAGCGGGAGAAACGAGCAGTACTTC. Protein product: CASSLTGTSGRNEQYF.

This clone has at least ten counts. CDR3 sequence reads: CASTRGGSSTDTQYF. CDR3 DNA sequence: TGTGCCAGCACCCGCGGAGGGTCCAGCACAGATACGCAGTATTTT. The chain links TRBV6-7 to TRBJ2-3; maybe TRBD2 (6 bases). TRBV6-7 counts as an open reading frame of uncertain function. This CDR3 is built from 15 residues. Trimming pared 7 bases from V and 0 bases from J, leaving 14 bases between.

J is TRBJ2-7 and V is TRBV18; D is undetermined. This CDR3 region has 13 residues. V dropped 3 bases and J dropped 4 bases, with 10 bases sitting between them. The V gene's germline CDR1 is KGHSH and CDR2 LQKENI. CDR3: CASSPTGPYEQYF. The CDR3 DNA sequence: TGTGCCAGCTCACCTACCGGCCCATACGAGCAGTACTTC. The full variable domain, completed using reference TRBV18 and TRBJ2-7, is NAGVMQNPRHLVRRRGQEARLRCSPMKGHSHVYWYRQLPEEGLKFMVYLQKENIIDESGMPKERFSAEFPKEGPSILRIQQVVRGDSAAYFCASSPTGPYEQYFGPGTRLTVT.

The rearrangement links TRBV5-4 to TRBJ2-5; no reliable D call. Trimming shortened V by 4 bases and J by 5 bases, and 9 bases separated the two germline ends. This CDR3 region has 12 residues. The germline gives CDR1 SGHNT, CDR2 YYREEE (reference sequence). The CDR3, as DNA: TGTGCCAGCAGCCTGATCCAGGAGACCCAGTACTTC. Protein: CASSLIQETQYF.

The rearrangement links TRBV19 to TRBJ1-1; no clear D. Germline V gene data show CDR1 as LNHDA and CDR2 as SQIVND (reference sequence). Trimming left V 4 bases short and J 0 bases short, with 12 bases between. CDR3 length equals 15 residues. The CDR3 region has the DNA TGTGCCAGTAGTAAGGAGCGGCGCATGAACACTGAAGCTTTCTTT. Protein product: CASSKERRMNTEAFF.

The chain joins TRBV11-3 to TRBJ2-7, with D perhaps TRBD2 (6 bases). Trimming took off 0 bases at V and 5 bases at J, with 11 bases between the two ends. The germline CDR1 and CDR2 sequences are SGHNT and YENEEA. This CDR3 region has 14 residues. The DNA for the CDR3 is TGTGCCAGCAGCTTAGATCGGACTACGGACGAGCAGTACTTC. It is translated as CASSLDRTTDEQYF. Full variable domain (missing parts from reference TRBV11-3 and TRBJ2-7): EAGVVQSPRYKIIEKKQPVAFWCNPISGHNTLYWYLQNLGQGPELLIRYENEEAVDDSQLPKDRFSAERLKGVDSTLKIQPAELGDSAVYLCASSLDRTTDEQYFGPGTRLTVT.

The chain recombines TRBV18 with TRBJ2-1; the match to TRBD1 covers 7 bases. The CDR3 has 15 amino acids. Per germline, CDR1 KGHSH and CDR2 LQKENI. V was clipped by 0 bases and J by 5 bases; unmatched bases: 4. CDR3 loop: CASSPPRGSHNEQFF. The CDR3 DNA reads as TGTGCCAGCTCACCACCCAGGGGGTCACACAATGAGCAGTTCTTC.

This rearrangement joins TRBV7-2 to TRBJ2-3, with 11 bases lining up with TRBD2. The CDR3 spans 17 residues. CDR1 SGHTA and CDR2 FQGNSA come from the germline V gene. Trimming took 4 bases from V and 8 from J; bases not matched to a gene: 14. The CDR3 region has the DNA TGTGCCAGCAGCTCTATGGGGGGACTAGCGGAGAAAGGTACGCAGTATTTT. This gives the protein CASSSMGGLAEKGTQYF.

V gene TRBV5-1 combines with J gene TRBJ2-5; D gene unclear. The germline gives CDR1 SGHRS, CDR2 YFSETQ. CDR3 size: 14 residues. V was pared by 0 bases and J by 5 bases, with 11 bases between. This CDR3 reads CASSLGPHGETQYF. Here the CDR3 DNA reads TGCGCCAGCAGCTTGGGACCACACGGGGAGACCCAGTACTTC. Drawing the rest from reference TRBV5-1 and TRBJ2-5, the complete variable domain is KAGVTQTPRYLIKTRGQQVTLSCSPISGHRSVSWYQQTPGQGLQFLFEYFSETQRNKGNFPGRFSGRQFSNSRSEMNVSTLELGDSALYLCASSLGPHGETQYFGPGTRLLVL.

The V gene is TRBV4-2, the J gene TRBJ1-5; TRBD1 aligns across 8 bases. The trim removed 5 bases at V and 0 bases at J, leaving 6 bases unmatched. The CDR3 loop spans 16 amino acids. The V gene's germline CDR1 is LGHNA and CDR2 YNFKEQ. The CDR3 coding sequence is TGTGCCAGCAGCGATTGGACAGGGACTAGCAATCAGCCCCAGCATTTT. Protein product: CASSDWTGTSNQPQHF.

The J gene is TRBJ2-5, the V gene TRBV18; the match to TRBD1 covers 9 bases. The end of the DNA aligns better with TRBJ2-7, so the J call may be wrong. Per germline, CDR1 KGHSH and CDR2 LQKENI. This CDR3 is 20 amino acids long. The CDR3 nucleotides are TGTGCCAGCTCACCACCGAGGTTTGGGACAGGGCGGTTCCCGACCTACGAGCAGTACTTC. This encodes CASSPPRFGTGRFPTYEQYF.

This clone was observed a handful of times. In DNA, the CDR3 is TGTGCCAGCAGCAGGACAGCCAGGGGCTCCATGAACACTGAAGCTTTCTTT. This gives the protein CASSRTARGSMNTEAFF. The V call is TRBV5-5, the J call TRBJ1-1, with D perhaps TRBD1 (6 bases). From germline, CDR1 is SGHKS and CDR2 YYEKEE (reference sequence). V lost 4 bases, J lost 0 bases, and 19 bases lay in between. This CDR3 is 17 amino acids long.

The chain joins TRBV7-3 to TRBJ2-2; unclear D gene. The CDR3 totals 14 residues. The V end lost 2 bases, the J end lost 1 base, and 5 bases lay between the germline ends. In germline, CDR1 is SGHTA, CDR2 FQGTGA. DNA for the CDR3: TGTGCCAGCAGCTTAGGCTGGAACACCGGGGAGCTGTTTTTT. Encoded protein: CASSLGWNTGELFF.

This sequence joins TRBV11-3 and TRBJ2-5, with 9 bases aligning to TRBD2. Germline V CDR1 and CDR2: SGHNT, YENEEA. The CDR3 runs 17 residues. Trimming cost V 3 bases and J 1 base; bases outside gene matches: 9. The CDR3 is CASSLGLSGGLQETQYF. In DNA, the CDR3 is TGTGCCAGCAGCTTGGGACTTAGCGGGGGTCTCCAAGAGACCCAGTACTTC.

The chain recombines TRBV5-4 with TRBJ2-5, with a tentative D call TRBD1 (5 bases). The CDR3 runs 13 residues. CDR1 is SGHNT and CDR2 is YYREEE in the germline V gene (reference sequence). The V end was cut by 4 bases, the J end by 6 bases, with 13 bases between. CDR3 sequence (DNA): TGTGCCAGCAGCGACCAGCAGGGAAAGACCCAGTACTTC. This codes for CASSDQQGKTQYF. Based on the CDR3 plus reference TRBV5-4 and TRBJ2-5, the full variable domain is ETGVTQSPTHLIKTRGQQVTLRCSSQSGHNTVSWYQQALGQGPQFIFQYYREEENGRGNFPPRFSGLQFPNYSSELNVNALELDDSALYLCASSDQQGKTQYFGPGTRLLVL.